This TCR beta chain was observed in a study of regulatory T cells in long-lasting Graves disease. Study findings and constraints: Persistent disease preferred TRBV28, TRBJ1-2 and TRBJ2-5. For persistent Graves' patients, TCR diversity was lower than for newly diagnosed ones.

This sample's time point: persistent/refractory GD, antithyroid drugs over 5 years with positive TRAb. RNA from PBMCs was the source of the TCR library. Criteria from the American Thyroid Association guidelines were applied to diagnose Graves' disease. This clonotype occurred a few times. Its matching antigen is unknown. Both iRepertoire HTBI primers and Arm-PCR of CDR3 regions were used to build the TCR beta libraries. Each CDR3 protein is one row after TCRdb ran MiXCR on the multiplex PCR reads. The sample has fewer than 450,000 distinct CDR3 sequences, about 25% seen once. Germline CDR1 MNHNS, CDR2 SASEGT. V trimming: 6 bases; J trimming: 6 bases; junction bases outside the gene matches: 3. This CDR3 is built from 12 residues.

The V and J genes are TRBV6-1 and TRBJ1-2, with 8 bases lining up with TRBD1. The receptor comes from a female donor with Graves disease. This specimen was peripheral blood mononuclear cells (PBMCs), taken when the disease was refractory, from a patient treated with antithyroid drugs. The CDR3 nucleotides read TGTGCCAGCAGACGACAGGGGAATGGCTACACCTTC. Protein product: CASRRQGNGYTF.